This T cell receptor (beta chain) emerged from a study of T-cell memory formation after mild COVID-19. Study-level points and caveats: Contracting clones from day 15 to 85 showed balanced CD4/CD8; later expanders favored CD4+.

TCRdb used MiXCR to reprocess the 5' RACE reads, holding one entry per CDR3 protein. Here the sample spans roughly 200,000 distinct CDR3 sequences, around 9.5% being singletons. CDR3 size: 16 residues. Germline V gives CDR1 SGHRS, CDR2 YFSETQ. The ends were cut back, 5 bases at V and 6 bases at J, with 24 bases in the middle. A remark on this clonotype: The target antigen is unknown.

The TCR comes from a man aged 18 to 30 who had mild COVID-19 (a few samples of this study predate the infection). Cell type and time point are not known. Sequenced input: PBMCs or a T cell subset sorted from them (not recorded which). The gene calls are TRBV5-1 and TRBJ2-7; tentative D call: TRBD1 (5 bases). In nucleotides, the CDR3 is TGCGCCAGCAGTTCCGATAGCCTCACCGGTAGGGGCGAGCAGTACTTC. Translated: CASSSDSLTGRGEQYF.